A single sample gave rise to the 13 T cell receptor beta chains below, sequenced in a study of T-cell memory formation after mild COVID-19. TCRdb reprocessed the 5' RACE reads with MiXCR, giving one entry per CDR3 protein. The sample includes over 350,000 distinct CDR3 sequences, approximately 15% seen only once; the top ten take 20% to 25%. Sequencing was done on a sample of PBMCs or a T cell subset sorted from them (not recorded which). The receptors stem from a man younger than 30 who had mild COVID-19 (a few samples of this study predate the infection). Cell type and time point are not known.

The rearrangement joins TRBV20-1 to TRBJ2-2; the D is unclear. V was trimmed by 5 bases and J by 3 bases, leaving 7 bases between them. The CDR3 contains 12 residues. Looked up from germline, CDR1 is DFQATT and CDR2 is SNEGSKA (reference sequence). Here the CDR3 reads CSASDHTGELFF. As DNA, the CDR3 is TGCAGTGCTTCAGACCACACCGGGGAGCTGTTTTTT.

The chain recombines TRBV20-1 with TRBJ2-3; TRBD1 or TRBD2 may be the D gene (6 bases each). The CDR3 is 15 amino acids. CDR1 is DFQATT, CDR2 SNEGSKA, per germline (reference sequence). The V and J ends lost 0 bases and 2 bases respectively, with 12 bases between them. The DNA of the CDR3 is TGCAGTGCTAGAGATCTCCGGGGGCTCACAGATACGCAGTATTTT. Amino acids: CSARDLRGLTDTQYF.

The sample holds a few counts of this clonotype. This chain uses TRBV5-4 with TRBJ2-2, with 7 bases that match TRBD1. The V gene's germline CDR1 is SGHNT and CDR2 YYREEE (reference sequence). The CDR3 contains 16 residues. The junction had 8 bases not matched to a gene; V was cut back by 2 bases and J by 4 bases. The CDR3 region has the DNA TGTGCCAGCAGCTTACCGACAGGGATTCCCACCGGGGAGCTGTTTTTT. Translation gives CASSLPTGIPTGELFF.

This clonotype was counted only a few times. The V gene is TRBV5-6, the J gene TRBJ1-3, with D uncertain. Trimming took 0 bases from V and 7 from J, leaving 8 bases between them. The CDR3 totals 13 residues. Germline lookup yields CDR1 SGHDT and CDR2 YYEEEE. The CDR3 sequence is CASSLATRNTIYF. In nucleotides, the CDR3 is TGTGCCAGCAGCTTGGCTACCAGGAACACCATATATTTT.

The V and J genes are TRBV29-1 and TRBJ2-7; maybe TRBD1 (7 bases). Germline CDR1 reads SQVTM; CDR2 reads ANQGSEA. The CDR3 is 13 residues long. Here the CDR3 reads CAIWGDSSYEQYV. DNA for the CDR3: TGCGCTATTTGGGGGGACAGCTCCTACGAGCAGTACGTC.

CDR3 coding DNA: TGCAGTGCTAGCCCCGGGAGAACCTACGAGCAGTACGTC. Translating it yields CSASPGRTYEQYV. The chain has TRBV20-1 and TRBJ2-7, with a possible D match to TRBD2 (6 bases). V lost 3 bases and J 2 bases, leaving 11 bases between the germline ends. This CDR3 is 13 amino acids long. Germline-derived CDR1 and CDR2 are DFQATT and SNEGSKA (reference sequence).

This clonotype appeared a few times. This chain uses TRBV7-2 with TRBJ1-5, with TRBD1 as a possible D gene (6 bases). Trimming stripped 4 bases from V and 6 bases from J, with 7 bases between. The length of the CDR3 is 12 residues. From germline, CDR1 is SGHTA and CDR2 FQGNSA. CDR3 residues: CASSWDIQPQHF. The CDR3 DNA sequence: TGTGCCAGCAGCTGGGACATTCAGCCCCAGCATTTT. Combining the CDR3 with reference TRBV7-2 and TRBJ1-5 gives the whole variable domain GAGVSQSPSNKVTEKGKDVELRCDPISGHTALYWYRQSLGQGLEFLIYFQGNSAPDKSGLPSDRFSAERTGGSVSTLTIQRTQQEDSAVYLCASSWDIQPQHFGDGTRLSIL.

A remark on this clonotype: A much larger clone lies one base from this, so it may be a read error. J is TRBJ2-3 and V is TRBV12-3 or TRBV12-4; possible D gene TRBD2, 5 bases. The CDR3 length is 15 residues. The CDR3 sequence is CASSPRGWVGDTRYF. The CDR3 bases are TGTGCCAGCAGTCCCCGGGGTTGGGTGGGAGATACGCGGTATTTT.

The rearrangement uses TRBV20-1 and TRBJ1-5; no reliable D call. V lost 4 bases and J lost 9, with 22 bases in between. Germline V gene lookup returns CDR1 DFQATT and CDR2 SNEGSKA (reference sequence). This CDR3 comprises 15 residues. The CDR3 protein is CSATPLQALTRPQHF. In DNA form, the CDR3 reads TGCAGTGCTACCCCCCTGCAGGCCCTCACTCGGCCCCAGCATTTT.

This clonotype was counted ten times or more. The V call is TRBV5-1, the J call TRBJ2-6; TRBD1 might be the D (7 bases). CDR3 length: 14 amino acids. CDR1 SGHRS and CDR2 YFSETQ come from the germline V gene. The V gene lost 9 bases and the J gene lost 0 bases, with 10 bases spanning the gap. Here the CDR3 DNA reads TGCGCCACGCGGGACAGCTCTGGGGCCAACGTCCTGACTTTC. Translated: CATRDSSGANVLTF. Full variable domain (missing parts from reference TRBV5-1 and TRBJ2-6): KAGVTQTPRYLIKTRGQQVTLSCSPISGHRSVSWYQQTPGQGLQFLFEYFSETQRNKGNFPGRFSGRQFSNSRSEMNVSTLELGDSALYLCATRDSSGANVLTFGAGSRLTVL.

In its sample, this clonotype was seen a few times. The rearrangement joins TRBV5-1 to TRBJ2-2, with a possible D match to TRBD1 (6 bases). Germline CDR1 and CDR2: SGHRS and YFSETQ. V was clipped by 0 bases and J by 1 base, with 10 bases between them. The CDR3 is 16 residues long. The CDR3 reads CASSLGTQGNTGELFF. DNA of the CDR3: TGCGCCAGCAGCTTGGGAACACAGGGGAACACCGGGGAGCTGTTTTTT.

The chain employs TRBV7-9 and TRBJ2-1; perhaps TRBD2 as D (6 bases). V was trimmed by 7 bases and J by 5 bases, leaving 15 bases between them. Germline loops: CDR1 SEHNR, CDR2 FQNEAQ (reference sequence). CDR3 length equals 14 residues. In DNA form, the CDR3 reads TGTGCCAGCACCGGGGGTCCTAGCCACAATGAGCAGTTCTTC. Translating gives CASTGGPSHNEQFF.

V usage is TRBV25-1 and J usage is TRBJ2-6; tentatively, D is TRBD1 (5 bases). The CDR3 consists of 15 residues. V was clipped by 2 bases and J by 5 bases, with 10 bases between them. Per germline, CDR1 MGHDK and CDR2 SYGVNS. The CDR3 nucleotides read TGTGCCAGCAGTGAACTCCAGGGCAGGGCCAACGTCCTGACTTTC. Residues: CASSELQGRANVLTF.